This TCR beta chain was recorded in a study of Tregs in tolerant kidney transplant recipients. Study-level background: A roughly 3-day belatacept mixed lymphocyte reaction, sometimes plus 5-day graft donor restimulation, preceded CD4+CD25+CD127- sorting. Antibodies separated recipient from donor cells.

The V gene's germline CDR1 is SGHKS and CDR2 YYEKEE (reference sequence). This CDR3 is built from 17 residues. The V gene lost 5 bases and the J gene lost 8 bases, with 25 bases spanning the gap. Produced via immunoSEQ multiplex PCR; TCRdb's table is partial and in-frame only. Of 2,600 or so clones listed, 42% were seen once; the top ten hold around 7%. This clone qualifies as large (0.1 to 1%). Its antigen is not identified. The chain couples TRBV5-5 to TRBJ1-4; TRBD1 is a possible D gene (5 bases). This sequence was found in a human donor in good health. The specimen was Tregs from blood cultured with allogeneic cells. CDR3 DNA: TGTGCCAGCAGTCTGGGATATGGAGTACAGGCGTACGAAAAACTGTTTTTT. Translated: CASSLGYGVQAYEKLFF.